Included here is one TCR beta chain sequence, with context. The sample originates from a study of blood T cell repertoires in COVID-19. CDR3 length equals 20 residues. In germline, CDR1 is MNHEY, CDR2 SMNVEV (reference sequence). V lost 4 bases and J lost 7; bases outside the gene matches: 27. Clones were read by immunoSEQ multiplex PCR, and TCRdb kept only the in-frame ones, dropping some. The sample lists approximately 170,000 clones, approximately 91% occurring once. The sequencing input was peripheral blood. The sequence was obtained from a man younger than 30 with COVID-19, enrolled during active disease. The chain uses TRBV27 and TRBJ2-7, with 8 bases matching TRBD2. This CDR3 is CASSSYGGGRALNGIWEQYF. The CDR3 DNA reads as TGTGCCAGCAGTTCTTACGGGGGGGGCAGGGCCCTAAACGGGATTTGGGAGCAGTACTTC.